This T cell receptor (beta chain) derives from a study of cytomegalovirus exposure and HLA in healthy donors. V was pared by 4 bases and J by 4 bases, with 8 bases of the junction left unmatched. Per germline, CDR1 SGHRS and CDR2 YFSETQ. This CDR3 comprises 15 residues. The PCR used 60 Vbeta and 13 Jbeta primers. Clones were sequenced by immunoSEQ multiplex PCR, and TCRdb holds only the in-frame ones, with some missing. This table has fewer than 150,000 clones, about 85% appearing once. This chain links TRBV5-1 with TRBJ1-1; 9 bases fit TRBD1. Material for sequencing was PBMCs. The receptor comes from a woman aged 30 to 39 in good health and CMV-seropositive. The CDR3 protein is CASSPTGGQGTEAFF. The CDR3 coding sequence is TGCGCCAGCAGCCCAACAGGGGGCCAGGGCACTGAAGCTTTCTTT.